This entry lists 14 T cell receptor beta chains sequenced from one sample in a study of shared clonotypes between healthy human individuals. Assay: immunoSEQ multiplex PCR; the TCRdb copy retains only in-frame clones and omits some. The sample shows millions of clones, around 94% of them seen only once. The sample comprised naive CD4+ T cells sorted from blood. Subset in this sample: CD45RA+ positively selected. The source is a young man in good health.

V usage is TRBV5-4 and J usage is TRBJ2-1, with D uncertain. Germline assignment: CDR1 SGHNT and CDR2 YYREEE (reference sequence). Trimming removed 1 base at V and 9 bases at J, with 11 bases between. The CDR3 is 13 amino acids. Here the CDR3 DNA reads TGTGCCAGCAGCTTGAGTTCCACGACTGAGCAGTTCTTC. Its protein is CASSLSSTTEQFF.

CDR3 sequence reads: CASSPFRLAGGPYNEQFF. CDR3 in DNA: TGTGCCAGCTCACCGTTTCGACTAGCGGGAGGGCCTTACAATGAGCAGTTCTTC. V is TRBV18 and J is TRBJ2-1, with 14 bases aligning to TRBD2. This CDR3 has 18 residues. Trimming cost V 3 bases and J 4 bases; bases outside gene matches: 8. Germline CDR1 is KGHSH and CDR2 is LQKENI.

This chain uses TRBV6-4 with TRBJ2-2, with 10 bases that match TRBD1. The germline CDR1 and CDR2 sequences are MRHNA and SNTAGT. There are 15 residues in the CDR3. V was pared by 6 bases and J by 6 bases, with 7 bases of the junction left unmatched. The CDR3 bases are TGTGCCAGCAGGCGGGACAGGGGTAGCGCCGGGGAGCTGTTTTTT. It yields the protein CASRRDRGSAGELFF.

The V gene is TRBV19, the J gene TRBJ1-5; D is perhaps TRBD1 (6 bases). Trimming removed 3 bases at V and 2 bases at J, with 17 bases between. Per the germline V gene, CDR1 is LNHDA and CDR2 is SQIVND (reference sequence). The CDR3 is 17 residues long. CDR3 loop: CASSIMGGGIGNQPQHF. The CDR3 DNA reads TGTGCCAGTAGTATCATGGGAGGGGGAATAGGCAATCAGCCCCAGCATTTT.

About this clone itself: This CDR3 is also generated by other DNA sequences in the sample. The DNA of the CDR3 is TGCGCCAGCAGCCCCGGGGGGGGACCCTACGAGCAGTACTTC. Translation: CASSPGGGPYEQYF. This chain links TRBV5-1 with TRBJ2-7; TRBD2 matches at 8 bases. The CDR3 length is 14 residues. Trimming took 4 bases from V and 2 from J; bases not matched to a gene: 5. Germline CDR1 SGHRS, CDR2 YFSETQ.

This clone was observed a single time. The J gene is TRBJ1-4, the V gene TRBV7-2; 10 bases fit TRBD1. The J segment lost 3 bases and the V segment lost 5 bases, leaving 6 bases of the junction unmatched. The CDR3 has 16 residues. Per germline, CDR1 SGHTA and CDR2 FQGNSA. The CDR3 sequence is CASSQGQGIANEKLFF. For the CDR3, the DNA is TGTGCCAGCAGCCAGGGACAGGGGATTGCTAATGAAAAACTGTTTTTT.

The V call is TRBV13, the J call TRBJ2-7, with TRBD2 identical over 10 bases. CDR1 PRHDT and CDR2 FYEKMQ come from the germline V gene (reference sequence). The CDR3 sequence is 13 residues long. Germline trimming cut 4 bases from V and 7 bases from J; bases unmatched to any gene: 4. The CDR3 here is CASSSRSGGEQYF. As DNA, the CDR3 is TGTGCCAGCAGCTCCCGTAGCGGGGGGGAGCAGTACTTC.

This sequence joins TRBV6-6 and TRBJ2-3; perhaps TRBD1 as D (6 bases). Germline V gives CDR1 MNHNY, CDR2 SVGAGI (reference sequence). With 6 bases removed from V and 2 bases from J, the gap between germline ends came to 9 bases. The CDR3 is made up of 13 amino acids. This CDR3 is CASRMGATDTQYF. CDR3 bases: TGTGCCAGCAGGATGGGGGCCACAGATACGCAGTATTTT.

The table lists this clone with a count of one. This sequence joins TRBV5-1 and TRBJ1-4; no clear D gene. Trimming removed 0 bases at V and 7 bases at J, with 13 bases between. The CDR3 covers 15 residues. From germline, CDR1 is SGHRS and CDR2 YFSETQ. CDR3 residues: CASSLASSPGEKLFF. CDR3 DNA: TGCGCCAGCAGCTTGGCCAGCAGCCCGGGTGAAAAACTGTTTTTT.

This chain connects TRBV5-1 to TRBJ2-1, with 10 bases lining up with TRBD1. Germline CDR1 is SGHRS and CDR2 is YFSETQ. CDR3 length: 16 amino acids. V lost 0 bases and J lost 4; bases outside the gene matches: 4. CDR3 nucleotide sequence: TGCGCCAGCAGCTTGGGGGACAGGGGAAAATACAATGAGCAGTTCTTC. Its protein product is CASSLGDRGKYNEQFF.

V and J are TRBV9 and TRBJ1-1, with D perhaps matching TRBD1 (5 bases). Trimming removed 4 bases from V and 2 bases from J, with 9 bases in between. The CDR3 consists of 13 residues. Germline V gene data show CDR1 as SGDLS and CDR2 as YYNGEE. The CDR3 reads CASSWGGNTEAFF. The CDR3 bases are TGTGCCAGCAGCTGGGGGGGTAACACTGAAGCTTTCTTT.

This clone occurred a few times. Other DNA sequences in this sample translate to the same CDR3. The V call is TRBV4-3, the J call TRBJ1-5, with D hard to call. The germline gives CDR1 LGHNA, CDR2 YSLEER. Trimming removed 0 bases at V and 7 bases at J, with 7 bases between. This CDR3 has 13 amino acids. CDR3 protein: CASSQERGQPQHF. In DNA form, the CDR3 reads TGCGCCAGCAGCCAAGAACGGGGACAGCCCCAGCATTTT.

V is TRBV6-1 and J is TRBJ1-6; TRBD1 aligns across 8 bases. The CDR3 totals 15 residues. The germline V gene encodes CDR1 MNHNS and CDR2 SASEGT. The V and J ends lost 3 bases and 7 bases, in that order; junction bases with no gene match: 5. The CDR3: CASSEDRVSNSPLHF. The CDR3 DNA is TGTGCCAGCAGTGAGGACAGGGTATCAAATTCACCCCTCCACTTT.

The chain is built from TRBV19 and TRBJ1-2; D may be TRBD1 (6 bases). The germline V and J ends were trimmed by 7 bases and 5 bases, with 20 bases remaining between them. This CDR3 is built from 15 residues. Germline V gene lookup returns CDR1 LNHDA and CDR2 SQIVND (reference sequence). CDR3 sequence reads: CASKEGGGRTYGYTF. In DNA form, the CDR3 reads TGTGCCAGTAAAGAGGGAGGGGGGCGGACGTATGGCTACACCTTC.